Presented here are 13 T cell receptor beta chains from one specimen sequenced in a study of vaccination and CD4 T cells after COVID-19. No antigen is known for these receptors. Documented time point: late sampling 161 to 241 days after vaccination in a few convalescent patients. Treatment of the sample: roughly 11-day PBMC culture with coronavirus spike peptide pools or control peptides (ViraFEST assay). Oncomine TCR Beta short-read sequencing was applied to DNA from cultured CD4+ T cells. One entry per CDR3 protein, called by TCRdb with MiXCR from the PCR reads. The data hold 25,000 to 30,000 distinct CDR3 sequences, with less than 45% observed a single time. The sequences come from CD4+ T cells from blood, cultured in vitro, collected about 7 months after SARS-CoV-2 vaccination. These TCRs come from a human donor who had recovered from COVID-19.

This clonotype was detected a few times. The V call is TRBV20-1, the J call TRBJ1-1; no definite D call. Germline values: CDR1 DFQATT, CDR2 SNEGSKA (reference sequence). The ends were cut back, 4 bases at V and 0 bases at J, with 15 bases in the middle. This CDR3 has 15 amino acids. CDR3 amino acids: CSAIGTAVLNTEAFF. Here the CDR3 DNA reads TGCAGTGCTATTGGTACGGCAGTCCTGAACACTGAAGCTTTCTTT.

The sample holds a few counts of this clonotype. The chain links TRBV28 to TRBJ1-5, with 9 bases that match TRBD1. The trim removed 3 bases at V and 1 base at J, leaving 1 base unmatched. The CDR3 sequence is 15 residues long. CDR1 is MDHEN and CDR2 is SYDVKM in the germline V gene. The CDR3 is CASSLGQGSNQPQHF. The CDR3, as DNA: TGTGCCAGCAGTTTGGGACAGGGCAGCAATCAGCCCCAGCATTTT.

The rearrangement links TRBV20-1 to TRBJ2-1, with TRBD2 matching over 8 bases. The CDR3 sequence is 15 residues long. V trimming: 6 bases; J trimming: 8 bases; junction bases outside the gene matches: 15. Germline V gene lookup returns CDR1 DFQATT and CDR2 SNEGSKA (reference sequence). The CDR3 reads CSAARRLASLDEQFF. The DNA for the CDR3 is TGCAGTGCGGCTCGCCGACTAGCGTCGCTCGATGAGCAGTTCTTC.

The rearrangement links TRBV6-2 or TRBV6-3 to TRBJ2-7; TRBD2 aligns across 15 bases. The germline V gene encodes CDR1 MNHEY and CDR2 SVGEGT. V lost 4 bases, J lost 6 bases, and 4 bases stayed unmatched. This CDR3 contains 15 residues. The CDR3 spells CASSWTSGRAREQYF. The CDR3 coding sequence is TGTGCCAGCAGTTGGACTAGCGGGAGGGCCCGCGAGCAGTACTTC.

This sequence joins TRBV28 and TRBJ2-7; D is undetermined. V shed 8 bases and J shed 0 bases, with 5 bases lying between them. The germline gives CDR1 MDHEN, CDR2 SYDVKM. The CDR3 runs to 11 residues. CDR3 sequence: CASLNSYEQYF. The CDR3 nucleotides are TGTGCCAGCCTAAACTCCTACGAGCAGTACTTC.

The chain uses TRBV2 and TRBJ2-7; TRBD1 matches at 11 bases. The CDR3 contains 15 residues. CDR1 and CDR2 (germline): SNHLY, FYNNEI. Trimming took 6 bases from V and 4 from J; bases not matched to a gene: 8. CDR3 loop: CASSVWDRGTYEQYF. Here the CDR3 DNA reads TGTGCCAGCAGCGTCTGGGACAGGGGGACTTACGAGCAGTACTTC.

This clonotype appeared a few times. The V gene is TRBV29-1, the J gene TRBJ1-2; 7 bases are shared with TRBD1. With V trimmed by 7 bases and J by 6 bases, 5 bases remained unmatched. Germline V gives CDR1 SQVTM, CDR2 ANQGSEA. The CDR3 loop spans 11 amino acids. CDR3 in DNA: TGCAGCGCGGGGACAGCGAATGGCTACACCTTC. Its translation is CSAGTANGYTF. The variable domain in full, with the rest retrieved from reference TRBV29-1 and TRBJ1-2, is SAVISQKPSRDICQRGTSLTIQCQVDSQVTMMFWYRQQPGQSLTLIATANQGSEATYESGFVIDKFPISRPNLTFSTLTVSNMSPEDSSIYLCSAGTANGYTFGSGTRLTVV.

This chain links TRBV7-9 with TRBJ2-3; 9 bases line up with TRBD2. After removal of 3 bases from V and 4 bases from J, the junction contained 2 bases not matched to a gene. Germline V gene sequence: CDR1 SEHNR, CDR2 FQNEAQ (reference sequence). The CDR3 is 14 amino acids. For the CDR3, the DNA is TGTGCCAGCAGCTTGTTAGCGGGAGCAGATACGCAGTATTTT. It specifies CASSLLAGADTQYF. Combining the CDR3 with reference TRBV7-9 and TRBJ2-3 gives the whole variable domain DTGVSQNPRHKITKRGQNVTFRCDPISEHNRLYWYRQTLGQGPEFLTYFQNEAQLEKSRLLSDRFSAERPKGSFSTLEIQRTEQGDSAMYLCASSLLAGADTQYFGPGTRLTVL.

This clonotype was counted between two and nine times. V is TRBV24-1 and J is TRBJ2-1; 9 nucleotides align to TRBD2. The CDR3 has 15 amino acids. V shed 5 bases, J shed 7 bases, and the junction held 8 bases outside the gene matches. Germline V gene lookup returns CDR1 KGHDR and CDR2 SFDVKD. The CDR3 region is CATSVAGGSRNEQFF. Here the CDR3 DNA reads TGTGCCACCAGTGTGGCGGGAGGGTCGAGGAATGAGCAGTTCTTC.

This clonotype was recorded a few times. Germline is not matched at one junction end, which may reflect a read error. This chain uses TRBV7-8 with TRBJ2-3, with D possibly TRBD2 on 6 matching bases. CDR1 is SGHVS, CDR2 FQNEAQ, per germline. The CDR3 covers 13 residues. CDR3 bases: TGTGCCAGCAGCTTGGGAGGCCCCTTCGCCCCATCTTTT. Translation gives CASSLGGPFAPSF.

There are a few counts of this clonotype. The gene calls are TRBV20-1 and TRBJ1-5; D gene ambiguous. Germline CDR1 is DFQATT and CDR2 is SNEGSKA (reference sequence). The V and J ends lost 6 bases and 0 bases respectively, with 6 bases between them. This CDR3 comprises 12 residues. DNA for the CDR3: TGCAGTGCGACTCATAGCAATCAGCCCCAGCATTTT. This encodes CSATHSNQPQHF.

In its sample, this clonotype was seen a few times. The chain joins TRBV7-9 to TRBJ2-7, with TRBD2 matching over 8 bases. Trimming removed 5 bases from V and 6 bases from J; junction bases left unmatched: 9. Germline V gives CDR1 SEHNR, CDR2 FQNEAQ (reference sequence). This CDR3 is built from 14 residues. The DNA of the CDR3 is TGTGCCAGCAGCGGGGAGAGCGGGAGCCGCGAGCAGTACTTC. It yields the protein CASSGESGSREQYF.

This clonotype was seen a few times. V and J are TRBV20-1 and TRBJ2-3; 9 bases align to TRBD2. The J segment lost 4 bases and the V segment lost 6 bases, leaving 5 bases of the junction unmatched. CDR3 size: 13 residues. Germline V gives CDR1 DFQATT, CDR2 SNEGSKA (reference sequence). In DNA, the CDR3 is TGCAGTGCAAAACTAGCGGGTCCAGATACGCAGTATTTT. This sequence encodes CSAKLAGPDTQYF.